The 32 T cell receptor beta chains below all came from one sample that was sequenced in a study of glioma-infiltrating T cells after dendritic cell vaccination. TCRdb's table, derived via immunoSEQ multiplex PCR, lists solely in-frame clones and lacks some. Among 55,000 to 70,000 clones listed, around 83% were seen once. The sequencing used blood, collected before dendritic cell vaccination. The receptors originated from a human donor with glioblastoma.

The chain has TRBV10-2 and TRBJ2-5, with 13 nucleotides matching TRBD2. The V gene end was trimmed by 10 bases and the J gene end by 0 bases; junction bases not matched to a gene: 5. The CDR3 has 15 amino acids. The germline V gene encodes CDR1 WSHSY and CDR2 SAAADI. The CDR3 reads CATSLAGGNQETQYF. CDR3 nucleotides: TGCGCCACTTCACTAGCGGGGGGGAACCAAGAGACCCAGTACTTC.

The chain employs TRBV27 and TRBJ2-1; TRBD1 aligns across 7 bases. CDR1 and CDR2 (germline): MNHEY, SMNVEV (reference sequence). V lost 7 bases, J lost 2 bases, and 8 bases stayed unmatched. The CDR3 spans 15 residues. The chain's CDR3 is CASTKTGKPYNEQFF. In DNA form, the CDR3 reads TGTGCCAGCACTAAGACAGGGAAACCCTACAATGAGCAGTTCTTC.

J is TRBJ1-6 and V is TRBV11-3; a possible D gene is TRBD1 (5 bases). The V end was cut by 6 bases, the J end by 11 bases, with 20 bases between. From germline, CDR1 is SGHNT and CDR2 YENEEA. The CDR3 contains 15 residues. The CDR3 protein is CASSKRQYLYPPLHF. In nucleotides, the CDR3 is TGTGCCAGCAGTAAAAGACAGTATCTCTATCCACCCCTCCACTTT.

The gene calls are TRBV6-5 and TRBJ1-1; D might be TRBD1 (5 bases). The CDR3 contains 14 residues. Trimming removed 6 bases at V and 3 bases at J, with 14 bases between. CDR1 and CDR2 (germline): MNHEY, SVGAGI. The CDR3 sequence is CASSVSQAYTEAFF. DNA of the CDR3: TGTGCCAGCAGCGTATCACAGGCTTACACTGAAGCTTTCTTT.

This clone came up a few times. This chain uses TRBV6-5 with TRBJ1-2; D might be TRBD1 (6 bases). The CDR3 is 14 residues long. V gave up 7 bases and J gave up 4 bases, with 16 bases separating them. Per germline, CDR1 MNHEY and CDR2 SVGAGI. The DNA of the CDR3 is TGTGCCAGCAAGGCACAGGGAGGGGTCTATGGCTACACCTTC. Protein sequence: CASKAQGGVYGYTF.

This chain connects TRBV18 to TRBJ2-2; a weak D match, TRBD1 (6 bases). V was trimmed by 3 bases and J by 0 bases, leaving 11 bases between them. This CDR3 contains 16 residues. Germline CDR1 and CDR2: KGHSH and LQKENI. In DNA form, the CDR3 reads TGTGCCAGCTCACCGACCGGGACAACGAACACCGGGGAGCTGTTTTTT. Translating it yields CASSPTGTTNTGELFF. Drawing the rest from reference TRBV18 and TRBJ2-2, the complete variable domain is NAGVMQNPRHLVRRRGQEARLRCSPMKGHSHVYWYRQLPEEGLKFMVYLQKENIIDESGMPKERFSAEFPKEGPSILRIQQVVRGDSAAYFCASSPTGTTNTGELFFGEGSRLTVL.

The chain employs TRBV6-1 and TRBJ2-3; 11 bases map to TRBD2. Germline CDR1 is MNHNS and CDR2 is SASEGT. With 4 bases clipped from V and 6 bases from J, the junction kept 9 bases outside the gene matches. The CDR3 length is 16 residues. The CDR3 nucleotides are TGTGCCAGCAGTGTGAGTAGCGGGGGGGGGCTGGATACGCAGTATTTT. Translated: CASSVSSGGGLDTQYF.

The chain employs TRBV7-9 and TRBJ2-1; TRBD2 matches at 7 bases. Germline V gene data show CDR1 as SEHNR and CDR2 as FQNEAQ (reference sequence). V gave up 0 bases and J gave up 6 bases; unmatched junction bases: 5. The CDR3 totals 15 residues. The CDR3 nucleotides read TGTGCCAGCAGCTTAGCAAGCGGGGCCCGCAATGAGCAGTTCTTC. This gives the protein CASSLASGARNEQFF.

The chain uses TRBV27 and TRBJ1-5; 7 bases line up with TRBD1. The V gene's germline CDR1 is MNHEY and CDR2 SMNVEV (reference sequence). CDR3 length: 14 residues. V shed 6 bases, J shed 1 base, and the junction held 3 bases outside the gene matches. The CDR3 DNA reads TGTGCCAGCAGCCCGGGACAGAGCAATCAGCCCCAGCATTTT. Protein sequence: CASSPGQSNQPQHF.

The chain carries TRBV5-1 and TRBJ1-2, with D tentatively TRBD1 (6 bases). Germline CDR1 SGHRS, CDR2 YFSETQ. The CDR3 consists of 14 residues. V lost 7 bases and J lost 7, with 20 bases in between. CDR3 coding DNA: TGCGCCAGCTGGTCCGGGGGGCCCTGGAGTGGCTACACCTTC. The encoded protein is CASWSGGPWSGYTF. Complete variable domain (other parts from reference TRBV5-1 and TRBJ1-2): KAGVTQTPRYLIKTRGQQVTLSCSPISGHRSVSWYQQTPGQGLQFLFEYFSETQRNKGNFPGRFSGRQFSNSRSEMNVSTLELGDSALYLCASWSGGPWSGYTFGSGTRLTVV.

J is TRBJ1-5 and V is TRBV7-9; weak D call: TRBD1 (5 bases). The V and J ends lost 1 base and 2 bases respectively, with 9 bases between them. The CDR3 is 15 amino acids. The germline gives CDR1 SEHNR, CDR2 FQNEAQ (reference sequence). The CDR3 loop is CASSLGTLGNQPQHF. CDR3 coding DNA: TGTGCCAGCAGCTTAGGGACATTGGGCAATCAGCCCCAGCATTTT.

A few counts support this clone. This chain connects TRBV2 to TRBJ2-7; D perhaps matches TRBD1 (6 bases). The V end lost 8 bases, the J end lost 3 bases, and 11 bases lay between the germline ends. CDR1 and CDR2 (germline): SNHLY, FYNNEI. The CDR3 contains 12 residues. The CDR3 DNA reads TGTGCCAGCGGGACACAAAACTACGAGCAGTACTTC. Its translation is CASGTQNYEQYF. Full variable domain (rest looked up from reference TRBV2 and TRBJ2-7): EPEVTQTPSHQVTQMGQEVILRCVPISNHLYFYWYRQILGQKVEFLVSFYNNEISEKSEIFDDQFSVERPDGSNFTLKIRSTKLEDSAMYFCASGTQNYEQYFGPGTRLTVT.

This chain uses TRBV7-8 with TRBJ2-5; 11 nucleotides line up with TRBD2. CDR1 SGHVS and CDR2 FQNEAQ come from the germline V gene. Trimming at V came to 6 bases and at J to 3 bases, leaving 12 bases not matched to a gene. The CDR3 loop spans 17 amino acids. The CDR3 spells CASRTIRLAGQEETQYF. The CDR3, as DNA: TGTGCCAGCAGAACCATAAGACTAGCGGGGCAGGAAGAGACCCAGTACTTC.

The CDR3 spells CASRTKRSGEYNEQFF. In DNA form, the CDR3 reads TGTGCCAGCAGAACCAAGAGAAGCGGGGAATACAATGAGCAGTTCTTC. This chain uses TRBV28 with TRBJ2-1; 7 nucleotides line up with TRBD2. Unmatched junction bases numbered 12, after V lost 6 bases and J lost 4 bases. CDR3 length: 16 amino acids. CDR1 is MDHEN, CDR2 SYDVKM, per germline.

This clone was observed once. This chain links TRBV21-1 with TRBJ2-5; the table gives TRBD2 as D, unverified against the DNA. TRBV21-1 is a recognized pseudogene. The CDR3 totals 14 residues. The CDR3 reads CASSKKRAGETQYF. In DNA form, the CDR3 reads TGTGCCAGCAGCAAAAAGAGAGCGGGAGAGACCCAGTACTTC.

CDR3 sequence (DNA): TGCAGCGTTGAAGGACAGGGAAGCACAGATACGCAGTATTTT. Protein: CSVEGQGSTDTQYF. The rearrangement links TRBV29-1 to TRBJ2-3; 7 bases map to TRBD1. The CDR3 loop spans 14 amino acids. V shed 1 base, J shed 0 bases, and the junction held 1 base outside the gene matches. Germline assignment: CDR1 SQVTM and CDR2 ANQGSEA.

V and J are TRBV27 and TRBJ1-2; a weak D match, TRBD1 (6 bases). The CDR3 is 14 residues long. The V and J ends lost 3 bases and 4 bases respectively, with 12 bases between them. Germline V gene lookup returns CDR1 MNHEY and CDR2 SMNVEV (reference sequence). CDR3 coding DNA: TGTGCCAGCAGTTTGGTGGGGGGGCTCTATGGCTACACCTTC. As protein: CASSLVGGLYGYTF.

The chain links TRBV7-2 to TRBJ2-1; D is perhaps TRBD1 (5 bases). Between the trimmed V and J ends, which lost 3 bases and 9 bases, there was a span of 12 bases. The CDR3 loop spans 13 amino acids. Looked up from germline, CDR1 is SGHTA and CDR2 is FQGNSA. The DNA for the CDR3 is TGTGCCAGCAGCTTCAGGGTGTATGGTGAGCAGTTCTTC. It specifies CASSFRVYGEQFF. Drawing the rest from reference TRBV7-2 and TRBJ2-1, the complete variable domain is GAGVSQSPSNKVTEKGKDVELRCDPISGHTALYWYRQSLGQGLEFLIYFQGNSAPDKSGLPSDRFSAERTGGSVSTLTIQRTQQEDSAVYLCASSFRVYGEQFFGPGTRLTVL.

The chain combines TRBV14 with TRBJ2-1; no definite D call. Trimming pared 0 bases from V and 4 bases from J, leaving 10 bases between. The CDR3 sequence is 15 residues long. Germline V lookup: CDR1 SGHDN, CDR2 FVKESK. CDR3 residues: CASSQDPPVYNEQFF. The CDR3, as DNA: TGTGCCAGCAGCCAAGACCCCCCAGTATACAATGAGCAGTTCTTC.

CDR3 amino acids: CASSAGQGASSYEQYF. CDR3 coding DNA: TGTGCCAGCAGCGCCGGACAGGGGGCCAGCTCCTACGAGCAGTACTTC. The chain combines TRBV9 with TRBJ2-7; 11 positions match TRBD1. The CDR3 is 16 amino acids. V shed 3 bases and J 0 bases; nucleotides not matched to a gene: 5. CDR1 and CDR2 from the germline V gene are SGDLS and YYNGEE.

In this sample, this clone turned up a few times. The gene calls are TRBV5-4 and TRBJ1-2; 10 nucleotides match TRBD1. The CDR3 totals 13 residues. J was trimmed by 4 bases and V by 4 bases; bases with no gene match: 1. In germline, CDR1 is SGHNT, CDR2 YYREEE (reference sequence). The CDR3 here is CASSRTGGYGYTF. The DNA for the CDR3 is TGTGCCAGCAGCCGGACAGGGGGCTATGGCTACACCTTC.

The sample holds a few counts of this clone. The CDR3 DNA sequence: TGTGCCAGCAGCCCCAGGGTCAGCTCCTACGAGCAGTACTTC. This gives the protein CASSPRVSSYEQYF. This sequence joins TRBV5-5 and TRBJ2-7, with TRBD1 as a possible D gene (5 bases). V was shortened by 4 bases and J by 0 bases, with 11 bases between the two germline ends. This CDR3 region has 14 residues. The germline V gene encodes CDR1 SGHKS and CDR2 YYEKEE (reference sequence).

J is TRBJ2-1 and V is TRBV29-1; a possible D gene is TRBD1 (5 bases). Trimming left V 4 bases short and J 3 bases short, with 10 bases between. Germline CDR1 SQVTM, CDR2 ANQGSEA. The CDR3 has 13 residues. The CDR3 loop is CSVGAGNYNEQFF. The CDR3 region has the DNA TGCAGCGTTGGGGCAGGGAACTACAATGAGCAGTTCTTC.

The J gene is TRBJ1-1, the V gene TRBV7-2; possibly TRBD1 for D (5 bases). CDR1 is SGHTA, CDR2 FQGNSA, per germline. This CDR3 has 15 residues. V was cut by 7 bases and J by 7 bases, with 22 bases left in between. CDR3 in amino acids: CASTRQGAGEDEAFF. The CDR3 DNA reads as TGTGCCAGCACCCGGCAGGGTGCGGGGGAGGATGAAGCTTTCTTT.

This clone was found once. This chain connects TRBV4-1 to TRBJ2-7; D remains unclear. The ends were cut back, 4 bases at V and 7 bases at J, with 8 bases in the middle. CDR1 is MGHRA, CDR2 YSYEKL, per germline. The CDR3 length is 11 residues. For the CDR3, the DNA is TGCGCCAGCAGCCCCGGAGAGGAGCAGTACTTC. It specifies CASSPGEEQYF.

This rearrangement joins TRBV5-4 to TRBJ2-5; the D is unclear. The CDR3 is 11 residues long. The V gene lost 2 bases and the J gene lost 4 bases, with 3 bases spanning the gap. Germline V gene data show CDR1 as SGHNT and CDR2 as YYREEE (reference sequence). The CDR3 is CASSFGETQYF. The CDR3 nucleotides are TGTGCCAGCAGCTTCGGAGAGACCCAGTACTTC.

This chain links TRBV10-2 with TRBJ1-3; the match to TRBD1 covers 9 bases. The CDR3 totals 16 residues. Germline V CDR1 and CDR2: WSHSY, SAAADI. Trimming removed 1 base from V and 2 bases from J; junction bases left unmatched: 3. CDR3 nucleotides: TGCGCCAGCAGTGAGTGGGGGACAGGGACTGGAAACACCATATATTTT. Encoded protein: CASSEWGTGTGNTIYF.

Written as DNA, the CDR3 is TGTGCCAGCAGGCCAGGGGGTAGCTATGGCTACACCTTC. It translates to CASRPGGSYGYTF. The rearrangement uses TRBV27 and TRBJ1-2, with 7 positions matching TRBD1. Trimming removed 6 bases from V and 4 bases from J; junction bases left unmatched: 5. CDR1 MNHEY and CDR2 SMNVEV come from the germline V gene (reference sequence). The CDR3 contains 13 residues.

This clone was picked up one time. V gene TRBV4-1 combines with J gene TRBJ1-2, with D perhaps TRBD1 (6 bases). V was cut by 3 bases and J by 0 bases, with 8 bases left in between. CDR3 length equals 14 residues. Germline lookup yields CDR1 MGHRA and CDR2 YSYEKL. CDR3 protein: CASSHRQANYGYTF. The CDR3 region has the DNA TGCGCCAGCAGCCACAGACAGGCTAACTATGGCTACACCTTC.

This rearrangement joins TRBV18 to TRBJ2-7, with D possibly being TRBD2 (6 bases). V shed 2 bases and J shed 6 bases, with 14 bases lying between them. The CDR3 sequence is 14 residues long. Germline V CDR1 and CDR2: KGHSH, LQKENI. CDR3 sequence reads: CASSPFGQEGEQYF. CDR3 nucleotides: TGTGCCAGCTCACCATTTGGGCAGGAGGGCGAGCAGTACTTC.

This clone was picked up a small number of times. The V call is TRBV5-1, the J call TRBJ2-7; 10 nucleotides align to TRBD2. Germline V gives CDR1 SGHRS, CDR2 YFSETQ. V was clipped by 6 bases and J by 0 bases; unmatched bases: 9. There are 16 residues in the CDR3. CDR3 sequence (DNA): TGCGCCAGCAACCGACTAGCGGGTCCGAGCTCCTACGAGCAGTACTTC. It translates to CASNRLAGPSSYEQYF.

The chain carries TRBV12-1 and TRBJ1-5; TRBD1, as called in the table, went unchecked against the DNA. TRBV12-1 is noted as a pseudogene. The CDR3 is made up of 15 amino acids. CDR3 region: CASSYGQGLDQPQHF. CDR3 sequence (DNA): TGTGCCAGCAGCTACGGACAGGGGCTGGATCAGCCCCAGCATTTT.